The rows below give T cell receptor beta chains drawn from one sample of a study of blood T cell repertoires in COVID-19. TCRdb's copy holds only in-frame clones and misses some; the assay was immunoSEQ multiplex PCR. The data contain some 47,000 clones, more than 75% of them singletons. The sequencing sample was made of peripheral blood. The origin of the receptors is an older woman with acute or convalescent COVID-19. The CDR3 runs from the conserved cysteine through the conserved F or W. Fields, in order: V gene, J gene, clone size, CDR3 protein. Clone size is given for some rows only: seen once, a few or many times, or a class if the clone is expanded.

V: TRBV5-1; J: TRBJ1-1; size: .; CDR3: CASSLIQGRGATEAFF
V: TRBV28; J: TRBJ2-7; size: .; CDR3: CASRRTGGLGEQYF
V: TRBV7-7; J: TRBJ2-7; size: .; CDR3: CASSTGLAGSWQYF
V: TRBV6-5; J: TRBJ1-1; size: .; CDR3: CASSYSGTLNTEAFF
V: TRBV5-1; J: TRBJ2-7; size: .; CDR3: CASRLDHEQYF
V: TRBV6-5; J: TRBJ1-1; size: .; CDR3: CASRRGQGGTEAFF
V: TRBV5-1; J: TRBJ2-1; size: .; CDR3: CASSLGGGEQFF
V: TRBV30; J: TRBJ1-5; size: .; CDR3: CAWGQGFQPQHF
V: TRBV24-1; J: TRBJ2-5; size: .; CDR3: CATSDLGSGEGETQYF
V: TRBV4-1; J: TRBJ1-2; size: .; CDR3: CASSQDLGWDDSGVANYGYTF
V: TRBV6-5; J: TRBJ2-3; size: .; CDR3: CASSYGPYTDTQYF
V: TRBV18; J: TRBJ1-5; size: .; CDR3: CASSPPGGNQPQHF
V: TRBV9; J: TRBJ2-1; size: .; CDR3: CASSVGSGDYNEQFF
V: TRBV28; J: TRBJ1-2; size: .; CDR3: CASNTQGQGGSQGYTF
V: TRBV2; J: TRBJ2-3; size: .; CDR3: CASRGLAGTDTQYF
V: TRBV6-5; J: TRBJ2-5; size: .; CDR3: CASLQSGGETQYF
V: TRBV5-1; J: TRBJ1-2; size: .; CDR3: CASSLERGPHGYTF
V: TRBV9; J: TRBJ2-7; size: .; CDR3: CASSVAPSGGAHEQYF
V: TRBV30; J: TRBJ1-4; size: .; CDR3: CAWVPGQGGVNEKLFF
V: TRBV28; J: TRBJ1-5; size: few; CDR3: CASSLGGPSQHF
V: TRBV19; J: TRBJ1-2; size: .; CDR3: CASSSGAGANYGYTF
V: TRBV6-5; J: TRBJ1-1; size: .; CDR3: CASSYGRTGGTEAFF
V: TRBV30; J: TRBJ2-3; size: few; CDR3: CAWSLSQRYASTDTQYF
V: TRBV18; J: TRBJ1-4; size: .; CDR3: CASSPPSLRGKGEKLFF
V: TRBV7-2; J: TRBJ1-3; size: .; CDR3: CASSVDRSSGNTIYF
V: TRBV7-9; J: TRBJ2-2; size: .; CDR3: CASSPRETGNTGELFF
V: TRBV7-8; J: TRBJ1-5; size: .; CDR3: CASSLSLGQRNQPQHF
V: TRBV11-2; J: TRBJ1-3; size: .; CDR3: CASSLVWLTTGSSGNTIYF
V: TRBV7-9; J: TRBJ1-1; size: .; CDR3: CASSLWTGRRGTEAFF
V: TRBV19; J: TRBJ2-1; size: .; CDR3: CATTSESYNEQFF
V: TRBV7-2; J: TRBJ1-4; size: .; CDR3: CASSPADRSNEKLFF
V: TRBV6-1; J: TRBJ1-1; size: .; CDR3: CASSRPGGMRTEAFF
V: TRBV10-1; J: TRBJ2-3; size: .; CDR3: CASSGRGVNTQYF